These T cell receptor beta chains were read from a single sample in a study of T cells in localized non-small cell lung cancer. The table came from immunoSEQ multiplex PCR; TCRdb's copy has only in-frame clones and leaves some out. The sample contains 61,000 or so clones, 86% of which appear only once. Sequencing used peripheral blood, obtained before any cancer treatment. These receptor sequences come from a woman between 35 and 75 years old with stage I lung adenocarcinoma. Both conserved end residues are part of each CDR3. Each record gives: CDR3 length, J gene, D gene, V gene, clone size, CDR3 DNA, CDR3 protein. The D gene is left open where the match is weak. Clone sizes are given selectively: once, few, many, or a class where the clone is expanded.

13,TRBJ2-1,-,TRBV19,-,TGTGCCAGTAGTATGAGGGGGGGCAATGAGCAGTTCTTC,CASSMRGGNEQFF
15,TRBJ1-1,-,TRBV27,-,TGTGCCAGCAGTAAGATACAGGGTTGGAACACTGAAGCTTTCTTT,CASSKIQGWNTEAFF
16,TRBJ1-1,-,TRBV27,-,TGTGCCAGCAGTTCCCGGCAGGGTTTTAGCGGCACTGAAGCTTTCTTT,CASSSRQGFSGTEAFF
16,TRBJ1-4,-,TRBV4-2,-,TGTGCCAGCAGCCAAGATACTCCGGGGTCTAATGAAAAACTGTTTTTT,CASSQDTPGSNEKLFF
14,TRBJ1-3,TRBD1,TRBV19,-,TGTGCCAGTAGGGACAGGCGCTCTGGAAACACCATATATTTT,CASRDRRSGNTIYF
14,TRBJ2-7,-,TRBV7-2,-,TGTGCCAGCAGCCATGGGGGGGGGCCCCACGAGCAGTACTTC,CASSHGGGPHEQYF
16,TRBJ1-1,TRBD1,TRBV11-3,-,TGTGCCAGCAGCTTAGACCTTCACAGGGGTTGGACTGAAGCTTTCTTT,CASSLDLHRGWTEAFF
15,TRBJ1-2,TRBD1,TRBV5-8,-,TGTGCCAGCAGCTTGGGGACAGGGTGGGCCTATGGCTACACCTTC,CASSLGTGWAYGYTF
12,TRBJ2-5,-,TRBV7-2,-,TGTGCCAGCAGCTGGACGTCAGGGACCCAGTACTTC,CASSWTSGTQYF
15,TRBJ1-4,TRBD1,TRBV5-1,once,TGCGCCAGCAGGCCTCAGGGGGCGGGTAATGAAAAACTGTTTTTT,CASRPQGAGNEKLFF
13,TRBJ1-2,-,TRBV27,-,TGTGCCAGCCGCGGAGGGTTGGTCTATGGCTACACCTTC,CASRGGLVYGYTF
13,TRBJ1-1,-,TRBV5-5,few,TGTGCCAGCCACCGGCAGGGGTGGACTGAAGCTTTCTTT,CASHRQGWTEAFF
16,TRBJ2-4,-,TRBV7-2,-,TGTGCCAGCAGCTTAGAGGGGGTGGGAGCCAAAAACATTCAGTACTTC,CASSLEGVGAKNIQYF
15,TRBJ1-6,TRBD1,TRBV2,once,TGTGCCAGCAGTGAAGGTGACAGGGACGATGCACCCCTCCACTTT,CASSEGDRDDAPLHF
18,TRBJ1-4,-,TRBV7-2,once,TGTGCCAGCAGCTCACAGGGTAGATACTCATCGGCTAATGAAAAACTGTTTTTT,CASSSQGRYSSANEKLFF
12,TRBJ2-1,-,TRBV2,-,TGTGCCAGCAGGGCCGGGACTGCCGAAGAGTTCTTC,CASRAGTAEEFF
14,TRBJ2-5,-,TRBV29-1,-,TGCAGCGCGAGACAGGGAGGTTGGCAAGAGACCCAGTACTTC,CSARQGGWQETQYF
17,TRBJ1-2,-,TRBV19,once,TGTGCCAGTAGTCCTACCTTCGCCAGGAGATATAACTATGGCTACACCTTC,CASSPTFARRYNYGYTF
12,TRBJ1-2,TRBD1,TRBV9,-,TGTGCCAGCGGCCTGACAGGGGAAGGCTACACCTTC,CASGLTGEGYTF
13,TRBJ1-6,TRBD1,TRBV15,-,TGTGCCACCCAAACAGGGGGAAATTCACCCCTCCACTTT,CATQTGGNSPLHF
17,TRBJ2-1,TRBD2,TRBV27,-,TGTGCCAGCAGTCCCCTTCTTGCTAGCGGGGGGGCTAATGAGCAGTTCTTC,CASSPLLASGGANEQFF
14,TRBJ2-3,-,TRBV9,few,TGTGCCAGCAGCGTTGGGTCTACCAGAGATACGCAGTATTTT,CASSVGSTRDTQYF
14,TRBJ2-3,-,TRBV9,-,TGTGCCAGCAGCGTAGCCTCTGGCACAGATACGCAGTATTTT,CASSVASGTDTQYF
12,TRBJ1-1,-,TRBV7-9,once,TGTGCCAGCGAGGGTTTGGACACTGAAGCTTTCTTT,CASEGLDTEAFF